This T cell receptor (beta chain) was observed in a study of shared clonotypes between healthy human individuals. Study-level findings and limits: Only blood underwent sampling, and tissue repertoires likely differ.

Among the unsorted PBMC samples, replicate PCRs used about 280 ng DNA, 25,000 to 35,000 T cell genomes. Per the study methods: From ImmunoSEQ came sequences covering only the junction and carrying no quality scores, so filtering differed. Here immunoSEQ multiplex PCR was the method, and the copy in TCRdb shows in-frame clones only, minus some. V, J and clone size derive from that table, while D and trimming were established from the DNA sequence. The sample includes more than 400,000 clones, over 75% seen only once; the top ten take 10% to 15%. In regard to this clone: The antigen is undetermined. A far larger clone is one nucleotide away, so this likely arose from a read error.

This receptor was identified in a woman in her thirties or forties in good health. Some clones in this sample may be carry-over from other donors' samples. The sequencing sample was made of PBMCs.

The CDR3 DNA sequence: TGCGCCAGCAGCTCGAGACCAGGGGGCAGAGATGGCTACACCTTC. This sequence encodes CASSSRPGGRDGYTF. The chain employs TRBV5-1 and TRBJ1-2; 8 nucleotides line up with TRBD1. Germline V lookup: CDR1 SGHRS, CDR2 YFSETQ. The CDR3 is 15 residues long. V dropped 3 bases and J dropped 6; count of bases not matched to a gene: 10.